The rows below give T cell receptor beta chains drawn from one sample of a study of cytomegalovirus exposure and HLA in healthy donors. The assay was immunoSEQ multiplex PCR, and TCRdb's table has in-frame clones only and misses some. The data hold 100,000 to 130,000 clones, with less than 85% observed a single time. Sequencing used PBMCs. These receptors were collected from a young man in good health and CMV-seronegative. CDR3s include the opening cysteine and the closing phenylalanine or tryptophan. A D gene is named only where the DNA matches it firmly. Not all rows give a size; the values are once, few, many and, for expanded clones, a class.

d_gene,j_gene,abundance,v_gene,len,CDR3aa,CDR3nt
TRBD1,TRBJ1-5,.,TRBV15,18,CATSRAGQGGGGNQPQHF,TGTGCCACCAGCAGGGCGGGACAGGGGGGGGGTGGCAATCAGCCCCAGCATTTT
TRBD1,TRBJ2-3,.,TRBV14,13,CASSQTGENTQYF,TGTGCCAGCAGCCAGACAGGGGAAAATACGCAGTATTTT
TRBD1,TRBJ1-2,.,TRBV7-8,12,CASQGGTYGYTF,TGTGCCAGCCAAGGGGGCACATATGGCTACACCTTC
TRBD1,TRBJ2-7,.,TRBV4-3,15,CASSQNRDRSYEQYF,TGCGCCAGCAGCCAAAATAGGGACAGGTCCTACGAGCAGTACTTC
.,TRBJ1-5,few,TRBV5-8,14,CASSSDGDNQPQHF,TGTGCCAGCAGCTCGGACGGGGACAATCAGCCCCAGCATTTT
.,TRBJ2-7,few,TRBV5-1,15,CASSSPGTPSYEQYF,TGCGCCAGCAGCTCGCCCGGGACTCCCTCCTACGAGCAGTACTTC
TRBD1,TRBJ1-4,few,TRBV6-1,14,CASRRQGRDEKLFF,TGTGCCAGCAGGAGACAGGGCCGCGATGAAAAACTGTTTTTT
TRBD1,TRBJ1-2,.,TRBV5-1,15,CASSLDGTGPYGYTF,TGCGCCAGCAGCTTGGACGGGACAGGCCCCTATGGCTACACCTTC
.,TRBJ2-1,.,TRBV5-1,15,CASSLKGGSYNEQFF,TGCGCCAGCAGCCTTAAAGGGGGTTCCTACAATGAGCAGTTCTTC
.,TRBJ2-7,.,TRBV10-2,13,CASSDREVLGQYF,TGCGCCAGCAGTGACAGGGAGGTTCTCGGGCAGTACTTC
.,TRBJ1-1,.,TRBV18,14,CASSPPGTWTEAFF,TGTGCCAGCTCACCCCCAGGAACCTGGACTGAAGCTTTCTTT
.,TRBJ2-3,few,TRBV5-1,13,CASSQDSLGTQYF,TGCGCCAGCTCCCAGGACTCCTTAGGAACGCAGTATTTT
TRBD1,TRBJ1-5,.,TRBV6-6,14,CASSSDRGDQPQHF,TGTGCCAGCAGCTCTGACAGGGGGGATCAGCCCCAGCATTTT
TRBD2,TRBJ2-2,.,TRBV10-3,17,CAISAAGGGFETGELFF,TGTGCCATCAGTGCCGCCGGGGGGGGGTTTGAGACCGGGGAGCTGTTTTTT
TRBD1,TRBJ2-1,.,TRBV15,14,CATTGTGVADEQFF,TGTGCCACCACCGGGACAGGGGTAGCGGATGAGCAGTTCTTC
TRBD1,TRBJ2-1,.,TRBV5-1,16,CASRKLRDSPYNEQFF,TGCGCCAGCAGGAAGCTCCGGGACAGTCCCTACAATGAGCAGTTCTTC
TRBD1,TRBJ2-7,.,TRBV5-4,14,CASSWDRGLGEQYF,TGTGCCAGCAGCTGGGACAGGGGGCTGGGGGAGCAGTACTTC
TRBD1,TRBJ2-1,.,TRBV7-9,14,CASRRDRVYNEQFF,TGTGCCAGTAGGCGGGACAGGGTATACAATGAGCAGTTCTTC
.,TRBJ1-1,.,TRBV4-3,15,CASSQERFTNTEAFF,TGCGCCAGCAGCCAAGAGAGGTTCACTAACACTGAAGCTTTCTTT
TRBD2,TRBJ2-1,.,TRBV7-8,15,CASSLRGLAVNEQFF,TGTGCCAGCAGCTTAAGGGGACTAGCGGTCAATGAGCAGTTCTTC
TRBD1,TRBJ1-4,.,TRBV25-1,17,CANLRLGDRDRNEKLFF,TGTGCCAACCTGAGGTTAGGGGACAGGGATCGCAATGAAAAACTGTTTTTT
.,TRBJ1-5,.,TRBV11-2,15,CASSRGTLPNQPQHF,TGTGCCAGCAGCAGAGGGACACTGCCTAATCAGCCCCAGCATTTT
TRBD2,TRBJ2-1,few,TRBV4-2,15,CASSPTSGGYNEQFF,TGTGCCAGCAGCCCGACTAGCGGGGGGTACAATGAGCAGTTCTTC
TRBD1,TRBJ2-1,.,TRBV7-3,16,CASSGQGQRPYNEQFF,TGTGCCAGCAGCGGTCAGGGACAGCGACCCTACAATGAGCAGTTCTTC
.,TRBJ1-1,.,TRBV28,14,CASRAGVMNTEAFF,TGTGCCAGCAGGGCAGGGGTTATGAACACTGAAGCTTTCTTT
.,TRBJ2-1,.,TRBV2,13,CASRSLGTNEQFF,TGTGCCAGCAGGTCCCTAGGGACAAATGAGCAGTTCTTC
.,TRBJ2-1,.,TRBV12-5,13,CASQGNYDNEQFF,TGTGCTAGTCAGGGGAACTATGACAATGAGCAGTTCTTC
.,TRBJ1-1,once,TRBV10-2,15,CASSESQIMNTEAFF,TGCGCCAGCAGTGAGTCCCAGATCATGAACACTGAAGCTTTCTTT
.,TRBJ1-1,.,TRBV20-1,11,CSENGDTEAFF,TGCAGTGAAAACGGGGACACTGAAGCTTTCTTT
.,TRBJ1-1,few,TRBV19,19,CASSMRSWGVASLNTEAFF,TGTGCCAGTAGTATGCGTTCGTGGGGCGTGGCCAGTCTGAACACTGAAGCTTTCTTT
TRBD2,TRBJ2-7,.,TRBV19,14,CASSIGGGGYEQYF,TGTGCCAGTAGTATCGGTGGGGGGGGCTACGAGCAGTACTTC
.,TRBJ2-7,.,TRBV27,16,CASSLAIGTSNYEQYF,TGTGCCAGCAGTTTAGCTATCGGGACATCAAACTACGAGCAGTACTTC
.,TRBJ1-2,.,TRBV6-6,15,CASSELPLYTYGYTF,TGTGCCAGCAGCGAACTCCCGCTGTATACCTATGGCTACACCTTC
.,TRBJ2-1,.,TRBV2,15,CASSESRGSYNEQFF,TGTGCCAGCAGTGAATCAAGAGGGTCCTACAATGAGCAGTTCTTC
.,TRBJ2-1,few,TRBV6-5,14,CASSYSIGAGEQFF,TGTGCCAGCAGTTACTCGATAGGCGCGGGCGAGCAGTTCTTC
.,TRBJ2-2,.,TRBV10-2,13,CATTNPVDGELFF,TGCGCCACCACTAATCCTGTTGACGGGGAGCTGTTTTTT
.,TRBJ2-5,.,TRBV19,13,CASSLRVFGTQYF,TGTGCCAGTAGTCTCAGGGTCTTCGGGACCCAGTACTTC
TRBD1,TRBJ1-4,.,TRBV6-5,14,CASRKGQVDEKLFF,TGTGCCAGCAGAAAGGGACAGGTCGACGAAAAACTGTTTTTT
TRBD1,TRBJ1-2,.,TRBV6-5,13,CASGQATNYGYPF,TGTGCCAGCGGACAGGCGACTAACTATGGCTACCCCTTC
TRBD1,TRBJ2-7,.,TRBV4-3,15,CASSQEWTGGYEQYF,TGCGCCAGCAGCCAAGAGTGGACAGGGGGATACGAGCAGTACTTC
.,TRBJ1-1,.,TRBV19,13,CASMSRASTEAFF,TGTGCCAGTATGTCCAGGGCTTCCACTGAAGCTTTCTTT
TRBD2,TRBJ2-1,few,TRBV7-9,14,CASRPAGGSGEQFF,TGTGCCAGCAGACCGGCCGGGGGGTCTGGGGAGCAGTTCTTC
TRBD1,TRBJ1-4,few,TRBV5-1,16,CASSLARQGANEKLFF,TGCGCCAGCAGCTTGGCCCGACAGGGGGCAAATGAAAAACTGTTTTTT
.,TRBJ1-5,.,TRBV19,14,CAPQGFYSNQPQHF,TGTGCCCCTCAGGGGTTTTATAGCAATCAGCCCCAGCATTTT
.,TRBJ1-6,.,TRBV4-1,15,CASSQEEAVMSPLHF,TGCGCCAGCAGCCAAGAGGAGGCCGTCATGTCACCCCTCCACTTT